The entry below gives a single T cell receptor (beta chain) sequence along with its context. The V gene's germline CDR1 is MNHEY and CDR2 SVGEGT. Unmatched junction bases numbered 10, after V lost 0 bases and J lost 7 bases. The CDR3 totals 16 residues. TCRdb's table, derived via immunoSEQ multiplex PCR, lists solely in-frame clones and lacks some. The sample shows fewer than 150,000 clones, 90% to 95% of them seen only once. The data stem from a study of T cell responses to AZD1222 COVID-19 vaccine. The J gene is TRBJ2-5, the V gene TRBV6-2 or TRBV6-3, with 8 nucleotides matching TRBD2. This material consisted of peripheral blood, taken on day 0 of AZD1222 vaccination. The receptor was isolated from an adult in good health. CDR3 coding DNA: TGTGCCAGCAGTTACTCGAGCGGGAGTGATTTCGGGACCCAGTACTTC. The encoded protein is CASSYSSGSDFGTQYF.